This T cell receptor (beta chain) was obtained from a study of cytomegalovirus exposure and HLA in healthy donors. Both 60 Vbeta primers and 13 Jbeta primers went into the PCR. Sequencing was performed with immunoSEQ multiplex PCR; in TCRdb, only in-frame clones are kept and a portion is missing. The listing records roughly 200,000 clones. Per germline, CDR1 MNHNY and CDR2 SVGAGI (reference sequence). Trimming took 5 bases from V and 3 from J; bases not matched to a gene: 9. This CDR3 spans 16 amino acids. This TCR was sampled from a young man in good health and CMV-seronegative. Material for sequencing was PBMCs. The chain joins TRBV6-6 to TRBJ2-3; TRBD2 agrees at 9 bases. The CDR3: CASSPGLALATDTQYF. The CDR3 DNA reads TGTGCCAGCAGTCCGGGACTAGCCTTGGCTACAGATACGCAGTATTTT.